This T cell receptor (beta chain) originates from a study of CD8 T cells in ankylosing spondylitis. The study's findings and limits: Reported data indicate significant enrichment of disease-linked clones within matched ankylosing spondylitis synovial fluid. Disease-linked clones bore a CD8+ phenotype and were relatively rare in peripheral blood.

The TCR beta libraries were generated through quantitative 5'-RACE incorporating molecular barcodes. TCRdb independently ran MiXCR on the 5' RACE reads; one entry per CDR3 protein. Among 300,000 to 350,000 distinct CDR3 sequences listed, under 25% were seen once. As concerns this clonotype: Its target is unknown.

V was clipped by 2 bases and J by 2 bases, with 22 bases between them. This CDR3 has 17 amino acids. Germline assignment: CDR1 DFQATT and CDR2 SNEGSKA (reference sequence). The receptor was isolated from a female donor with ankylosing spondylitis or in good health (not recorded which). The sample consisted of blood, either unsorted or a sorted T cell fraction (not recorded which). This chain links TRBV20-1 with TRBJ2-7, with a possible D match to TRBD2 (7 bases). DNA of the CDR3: TGCAGTGCTAGATCCCTGGGGGGGCTAGCGAGTCCCTACGAGCAGTACTTC. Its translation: CSARSLGGLASPYEQYF.